A selection of T cell receptor beta chains follows, all from one sample in a study of beta chain features in type 1 diabetes. The data were produced by immunoSEQ multiplex PCR, yet TCRdb's version contains in-frame clones alone and is incomplete. The sample has about 620,000 clones, about 16% seen once; the top ten hold roughly 0.098%. The specimen was naive CD4+ T cells from blood. Receptor source: a man between 18 and 35 years old in good health. CDR3s include the opening cysteine and the closing phenylalanine or tryptophan. A D gene is named only where the DNA matches it firmly. Not all rows give a size; the values are once, few, many and, for expanded clones, a class.

D: NA; size: NA; V: TRBV30; J: TRBJ2-1; DNA: TGTGCCTGGAGTAGAGGGGCTAATTATGGTGAGCAGTTCTTC; CDR3: CAWSRGANYGEQFF
D: NA; size: NA; V: TRBV6-1; J: TRBJ2-6; DNA: TGTGCCAGAGAACTTAACGTCCTGACTTTC; CDR3: CARELNVLTF
D: NA; size: NA; V: TRBV6-5; J: TRBJ2-7; DNA: TGTGCCAGCAGAAGACCTCTGGGGAACCTCTACGAGCAGTACTTC; CDR3: CASRRPLGNLYEQYF
D: TRBD2; size: NA; V: TRBV7-2; J: TRBJ2-2; DNA: TGTGCCAGCAGCTTAGGAGTTAGCGGGACCGGGGAGCTGTTTTTT; CDR3: CASSLGVSGTGELFF
D: NA; size: NA; V: TRBV28; J: TRBJ1-1; DNA: TGTGCCAGCAGCCCGCCGGGGCGCGGAACTGAAGCTTTCTTT; CDR3: CASSPPGRGTEAFF
D: TRBD1; size: NA; V: TRBV4-3; J: TRBJ2-1; DNA: TGCGCCAGCAGCCGGGGACAGGGGCTAAGGGATGAGCAGTTCTTC; CDR3: CASSRGQGLRDEQFF
D: NA; size: few; V: TRBV28; J: TRBJ1-2; DNA: TGTGCCAGCAGTTTGAGAAGGGTCTATGGCTACACCTTC; CDR3: CASSLRRVYGYTF
D: NA; size: few; V: TRBV14; J: TRBJ1-2; DNA: TGTGCCAGCAGCCAAGACAGCTACCTTAACTATGGCTACACCTTC; CDR3: CASSQDSYLNYGYTF
D: NA; size: NA; V: TRBV28; J: TRBJ2-3; DNA: TGTGCCAGCAAAGGGCAGGGTGGCACAGATACGCAGTATTTT; CDR3: CASKGQGGTDTQYF
D: NA; size: NA; V: TRBV11-2; J: TRBJ2-5; DNA: TGTGCCAGCAGCCTAGGCACAGGGTTGGAGACCCAGTACTTC; CDR3: CASSLGTGLETQYF
D: TRBD1; size: few; V: TRBV11-3; J: TRBJ2-3; DNA: TGTGCCAGCAGCTTAGAGGGACAGGGGCCAGATACGCAGTATTTT; CDR3: CASSLEGQGPDTQYF
D: NA; size: few; V: TRBV14; J: TRBJ1-1; DNA: TGTGCCAGCAGCCACATACTATCGAACACTGAAGCTTTCTTT; CDR3: CASSHILSNTEAFF
D: NA; size: NA; V: TRBV10-3; J: TRBJ2-7; DNA: TGTGCCATCAGTGCCAAGGGGTCCTACGAGCAGTACTTC; CDR3: CAISAKGSYEQYF
D: NA; size: NA; V: TRBV18; J: TRBJ2-5; DNA: TGTGCCAGCTCACCGTCGAGTTTAGGGGTCGAGACCCAGTACTTC; CDR3: CASSPSSLGVETQYF
D: NA; size: few; V: TRBV28; J: TRBJ2-7; DNA: TGTGCCAGCAGCTCAAAATACGAGCAGTACTTC; CDR3: CASSSKYEQYF
D: TRBD1; size: few; V: TRBV9; J: TRBJ2-2; DNA: TGTGCCAGCAGCTCCTCGCCGAAGGGGGCTAGTCCCGGGGAGCTGTTTTTT; CDR3: CASSSSPKGASPGELFF
D: NA; size: few; V: TRBV11-2; J: TRBJ2-1; DNA: TGTGCCAGCAGCTTAGGCGTAGGAGAGCAGTTCTTC; CDR3: CASSLGVGEQFF
D: TRBD2; size: few; V: TRBV4-3; J: TRBJ2-7; DNA: TGCGCCAGCAGCCAAGTGTTCGGGCGGGGGGCTACTGAAAACTACGAGCAGTACTTC; CDR3: CASSQVFGRGATENYEQYF
D: TRBD1; size: NA; V: TRBV18; J: TRBJ1-2; DNA: TGTGCCAGCTCATCCGGGACAGGGTTTTTGGATGGCTACACCTTC; CDR3: CASSSGTGFLDGYTF
D: NA; size: few; V: TRBV4-2; J: TRBJ2-5; DNA: TGTGCCAGCAGCCATGGAAGCCCAGGGTACCAAGAGACCCAGTACTTC; CDR3: CASSHGSPGYQETQYF
D: NA; size: NA; V: TRBV7-2; J: TRBJ2-7; DNA: TGTGCCAGCAGCTTCACACACAGCTCCTACGAGCAGTACTTC; CDR3: CASSFTHSSYEQYF
D: NA; size: few; V: TRBV7-9; J: TRBJ2-3; DNA: TGTGCCAGCAGCTCCCGTACAGTAAACACAGATACGCAGTATTTT; CDR3: CASSSRTVNTDTQYF
D: TRBD2; size: NA; V: TRBV5-1; J: TRBJ2-7; DNA: TGCGCCAGCAGCTTGGGATGGACTAGCGTTACCTACGAGCAGTACTTC; CDR3: CASSLGWTSVTYEQYF
D: TRBD2; size: few; V: TRBV29-1; J: TRBJ2-1; DNA: TGCAGCGGCAACCAGCGACTAGCGGGGGACGAGCAGTTCTTC; CDR3: CSGNQRLAGDEQFF
D: NA; size: NA; V: TRBV18; J: TRBJ1-1; DNA: TGTGCCAGCTCACCGGGTGAGAACACTGAAGCTTTCTTT; CDR3: CASSPGENTEAFF
D: NA; size: NA; V: TRBV4-2; J: TRBJ1-6; DNA: TGTGCCAGCAGCCAAGGAAGGGAAAGGAGTTCACCCCTCCACTTT; CDR3: CASSQGRERSSPLHF
D: NA; size: few; V: TRBV14; J: TRBJ2-7; DNA: TGTGCCAGCAGCCAAGGCCGGGTCCTGTGCTACGAGCAGTACTTC; CDR3: CASSQGRVLCYEQYF
D: NA; size: few; V: TRBV28; J: TRBJ1-2; DNA: TGTGCCAGCACCCGAGGCCGGGTCTATGGCTACACCTTC; CDR3: CASTRGRVYGYTF
D: TRBD1; size: NA; V: TRBV14; J: TRBJ2-7; DNA: TGTGCCAGCAGCCAAAAGATCGGGACAGGGGTCTACGAGCAGTACTTC; CDR3: CASSQKIGTGVYEQYF